Listed here is a single T cell receptor beta chain. What it recognizes is unknown. With 5 bases removed from V and 1 base from J, the gap between germline ends came to 14 bases. Germline V gene data show CDR1 as MNHEY and CDR2 as SVGAGI. The CDR3 has 15 amino acids. The source of the sample is a study of T cell responses to AZD1222 COVID-19 vaccine. The method was immunoSEQ multiplex PCR; TCRdb's version includes in-frame clones alone and lacks a portion of them. This table holds some 69,000 clones, 65% to 90% found once. Study results and limitations: Donors were chiefly white British, with a greater number of females, and clonal diversity was perhaps underestimated. Variant regions that are unmutated are reportedly the target of nearly half of spike-specific TCRs. Breadth and depth of Spike-specific TCRs rose after two AZD1222 doses. There were repertoire samples only from the period after the peak T cell response.

This chain links TRBV6-5 with TRBJ1-1, with D possibly being TRBD1 (6 bases). The receptor's source is an adult in good health. This specimen was peripheral blood, taken on day 0 of AZD1222 vaccination. In DNA form, the CDR3 reads TGTGCCAGCAGTACCCAGAAAGGGGGGAACACTGAAGCTTTCTTT. Translated: CASSTQKGGNTEAFF.